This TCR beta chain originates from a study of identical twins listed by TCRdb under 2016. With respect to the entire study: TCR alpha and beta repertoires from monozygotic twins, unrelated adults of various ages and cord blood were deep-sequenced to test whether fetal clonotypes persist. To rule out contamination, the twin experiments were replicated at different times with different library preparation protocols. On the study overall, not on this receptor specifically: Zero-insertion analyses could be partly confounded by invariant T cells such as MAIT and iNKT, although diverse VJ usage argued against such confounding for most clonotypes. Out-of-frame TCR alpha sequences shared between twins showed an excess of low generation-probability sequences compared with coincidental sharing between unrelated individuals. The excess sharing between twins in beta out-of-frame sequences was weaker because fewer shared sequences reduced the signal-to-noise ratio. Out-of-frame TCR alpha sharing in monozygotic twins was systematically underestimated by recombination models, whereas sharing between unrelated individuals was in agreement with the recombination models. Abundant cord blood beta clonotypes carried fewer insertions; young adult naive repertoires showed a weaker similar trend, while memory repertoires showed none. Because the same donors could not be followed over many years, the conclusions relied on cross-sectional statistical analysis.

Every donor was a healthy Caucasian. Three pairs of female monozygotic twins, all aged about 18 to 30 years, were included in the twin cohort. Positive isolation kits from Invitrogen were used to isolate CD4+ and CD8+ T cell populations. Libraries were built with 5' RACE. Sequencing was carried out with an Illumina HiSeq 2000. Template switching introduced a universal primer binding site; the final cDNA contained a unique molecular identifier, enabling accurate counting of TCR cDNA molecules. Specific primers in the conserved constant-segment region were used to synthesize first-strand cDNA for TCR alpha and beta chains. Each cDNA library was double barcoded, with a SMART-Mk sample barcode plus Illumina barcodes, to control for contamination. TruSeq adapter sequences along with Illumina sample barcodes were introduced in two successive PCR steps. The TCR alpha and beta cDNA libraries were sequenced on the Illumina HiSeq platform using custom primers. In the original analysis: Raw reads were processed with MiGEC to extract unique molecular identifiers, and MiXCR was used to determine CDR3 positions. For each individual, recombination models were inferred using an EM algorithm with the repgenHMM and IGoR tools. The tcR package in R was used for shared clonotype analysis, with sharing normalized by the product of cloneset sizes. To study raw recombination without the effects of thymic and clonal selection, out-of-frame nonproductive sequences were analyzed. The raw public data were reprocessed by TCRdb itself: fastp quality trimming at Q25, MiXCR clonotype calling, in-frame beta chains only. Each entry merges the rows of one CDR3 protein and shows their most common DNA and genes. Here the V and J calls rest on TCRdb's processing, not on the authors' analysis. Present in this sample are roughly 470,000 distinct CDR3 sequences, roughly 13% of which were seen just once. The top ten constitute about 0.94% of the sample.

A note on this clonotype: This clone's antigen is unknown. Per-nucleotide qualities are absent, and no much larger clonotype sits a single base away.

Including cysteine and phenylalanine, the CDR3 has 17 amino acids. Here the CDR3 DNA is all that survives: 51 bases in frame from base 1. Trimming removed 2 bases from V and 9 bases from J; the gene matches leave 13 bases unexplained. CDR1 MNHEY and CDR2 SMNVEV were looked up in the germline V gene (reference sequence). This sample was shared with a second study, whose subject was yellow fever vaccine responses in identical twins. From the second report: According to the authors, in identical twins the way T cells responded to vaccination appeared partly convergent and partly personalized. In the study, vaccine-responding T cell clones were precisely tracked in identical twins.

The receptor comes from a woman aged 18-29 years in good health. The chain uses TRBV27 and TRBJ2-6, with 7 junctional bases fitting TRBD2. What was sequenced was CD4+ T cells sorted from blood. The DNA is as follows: TGTGCCAGCAGTTTAGTGGGGAACTCAGGGAGGGACAACGTCCTGACTTTC. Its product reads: CASSLVGNSGRDNVLTF.